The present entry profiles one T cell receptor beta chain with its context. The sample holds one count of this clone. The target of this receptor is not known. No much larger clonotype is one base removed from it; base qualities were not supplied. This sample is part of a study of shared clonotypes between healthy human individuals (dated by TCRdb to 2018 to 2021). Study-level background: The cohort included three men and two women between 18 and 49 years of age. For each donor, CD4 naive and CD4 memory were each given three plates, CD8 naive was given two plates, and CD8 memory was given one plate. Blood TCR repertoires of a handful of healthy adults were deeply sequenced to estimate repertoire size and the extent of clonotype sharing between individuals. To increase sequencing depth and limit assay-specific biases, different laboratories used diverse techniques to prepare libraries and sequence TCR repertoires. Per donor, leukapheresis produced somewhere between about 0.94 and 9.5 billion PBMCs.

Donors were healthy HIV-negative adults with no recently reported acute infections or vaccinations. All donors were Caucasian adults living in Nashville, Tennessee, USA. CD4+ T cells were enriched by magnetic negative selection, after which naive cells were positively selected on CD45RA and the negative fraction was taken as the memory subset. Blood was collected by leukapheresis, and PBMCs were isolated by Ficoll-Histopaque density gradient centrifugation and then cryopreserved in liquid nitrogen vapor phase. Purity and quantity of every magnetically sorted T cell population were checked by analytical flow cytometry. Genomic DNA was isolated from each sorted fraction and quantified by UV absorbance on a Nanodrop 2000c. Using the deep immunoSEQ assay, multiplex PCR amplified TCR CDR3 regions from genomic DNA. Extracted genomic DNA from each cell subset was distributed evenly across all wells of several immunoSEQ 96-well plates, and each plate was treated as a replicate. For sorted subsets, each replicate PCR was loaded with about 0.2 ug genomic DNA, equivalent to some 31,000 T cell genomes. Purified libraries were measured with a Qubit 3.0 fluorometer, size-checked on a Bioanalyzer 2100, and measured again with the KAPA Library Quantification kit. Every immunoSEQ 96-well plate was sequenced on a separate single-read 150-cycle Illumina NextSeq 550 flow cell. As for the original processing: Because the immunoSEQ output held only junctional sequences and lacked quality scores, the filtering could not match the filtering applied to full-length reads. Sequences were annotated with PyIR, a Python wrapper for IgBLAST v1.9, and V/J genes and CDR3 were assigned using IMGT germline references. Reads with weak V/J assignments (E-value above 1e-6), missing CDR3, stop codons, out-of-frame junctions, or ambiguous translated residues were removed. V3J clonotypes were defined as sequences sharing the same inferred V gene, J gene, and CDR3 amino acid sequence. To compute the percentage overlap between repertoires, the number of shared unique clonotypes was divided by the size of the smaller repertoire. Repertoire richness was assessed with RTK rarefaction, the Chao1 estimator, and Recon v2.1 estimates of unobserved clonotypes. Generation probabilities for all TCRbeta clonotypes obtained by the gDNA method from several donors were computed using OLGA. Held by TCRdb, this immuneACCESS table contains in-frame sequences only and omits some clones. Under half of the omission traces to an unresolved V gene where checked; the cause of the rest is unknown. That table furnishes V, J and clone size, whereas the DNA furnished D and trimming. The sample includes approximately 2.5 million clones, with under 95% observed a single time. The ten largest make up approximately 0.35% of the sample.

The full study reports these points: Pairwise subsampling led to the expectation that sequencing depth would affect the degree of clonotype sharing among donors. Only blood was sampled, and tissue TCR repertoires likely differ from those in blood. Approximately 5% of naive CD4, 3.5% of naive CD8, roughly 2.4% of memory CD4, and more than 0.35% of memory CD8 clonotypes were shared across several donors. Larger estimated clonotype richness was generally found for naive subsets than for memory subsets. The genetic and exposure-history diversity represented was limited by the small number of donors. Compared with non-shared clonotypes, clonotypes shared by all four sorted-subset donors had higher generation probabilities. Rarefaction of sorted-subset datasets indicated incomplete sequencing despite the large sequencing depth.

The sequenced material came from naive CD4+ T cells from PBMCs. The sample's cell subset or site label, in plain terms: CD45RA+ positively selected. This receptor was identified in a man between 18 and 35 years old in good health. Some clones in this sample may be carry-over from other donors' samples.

For the CDR3, the sequence is CASSRLQGASQRSNEKLFF. The nucleotides read TGTGCCAGCAGCCGCCTTCAGGGTGCCTCGCAGCGGAGTAATGAAAAACTGTTTTTT. This chain joins TRBV7-9 to TRBJ1-4; the D segment could be TRBD1, given 5 matching bases. Measured from the cysteine to the phenylalanine, the CDR3 is 19 residues long. Here the CDR3 DNA is all that survives: 57 bases in frame from base 1. Trimming takes 5 bases from V and 4 bases from J, and the germline ends sit 26 bases apart. In the germline V gene (reference sequence), CDR1 corresponds to SEHNR and CDR2 to FQNEAQ. The variable domain in full, with residues beyond the CDR3 obtained from the reference TRBV7-9 and TRBJ1-4 genes, is DTGVSQNPRHKITKRGQNVTFRCDPISEHNRLYWYRQTLGQGPEFLTYFQNEAQLEKSRLLSDRFSAERPKGSFSTLEIQRTEQGDSAMYLCASSRLQGASQRSNEKLFFGSGTQLSVL.